The clone carrying this T cell receptor (beta chain) was found a few times. Per sample, a minimum of 7 million PBMCs were isolated. The V gene end was trimmed by 1 base and the J gene end by 3 bases; junction bases not matched to a gene: 8. Germline loops: CDR1 MDHEN, CDR2 SYDVKM. CDR3 length: 17 residues. Together with a sample-barcoded 5' primer, a J-beta primer mix was included in a second PCR lasting about 6 to 11 cycles. Each TCR beta cDNA got a 12-nucleotide random molecular identifier. CDR3-containing paired-end reads numbered at least 2.5 million in each sample. TCRdb re-called the 5' RACE reads through MiXCR, storing one row per CDR3 protein. Of 1,500,000 or so distinct CDR3 sequences in the sample, roughly 43% are singletons; the top ten hold over 3.5%. The data originate from a study of blood T cells in healthy people across ages.

Sequencing was carried out using blood. The chain is built from TRBV28 and TRBJ2-5; 10 nucleotides match TRBD2. The receptor was isolated from a woman between 18 and 29 years old in good health. The CDR3 DNA reads TGTGCCAGCAGTTTATACCTAGCGGGAGCACCGGAAGAGACCCAGTACTTC. Translating gives CASSLYLAGAPEETQYF.